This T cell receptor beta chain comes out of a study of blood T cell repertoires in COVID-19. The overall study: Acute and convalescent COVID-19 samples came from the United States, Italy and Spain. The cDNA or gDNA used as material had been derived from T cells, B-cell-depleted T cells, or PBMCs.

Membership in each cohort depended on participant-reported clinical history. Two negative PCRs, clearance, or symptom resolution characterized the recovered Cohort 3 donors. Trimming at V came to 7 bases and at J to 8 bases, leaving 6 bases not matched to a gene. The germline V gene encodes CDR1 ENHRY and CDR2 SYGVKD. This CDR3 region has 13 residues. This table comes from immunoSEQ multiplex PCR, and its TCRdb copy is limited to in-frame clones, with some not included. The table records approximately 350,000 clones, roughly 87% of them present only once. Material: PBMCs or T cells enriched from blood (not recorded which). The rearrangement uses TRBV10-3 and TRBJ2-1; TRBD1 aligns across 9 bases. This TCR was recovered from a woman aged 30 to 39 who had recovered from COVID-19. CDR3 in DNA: TGTGCCATCATGGGACAGGGTAACGATGAGCAGTTCTTC. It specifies CAIMGQGNDEQFF.